This T cell receptor (beta chain) derives from a study of blood T cell repertoires in COVID-19. Study summary: From the United States, Italy and Spain came samples of acute and convalescent COVID-19. The cDNA or gDNA used as material had been derived from T cells, B-cell-depleted T cells, or PBMCs.

The CDR3 runs 14 residues. Germline CDR1 and CDR2: SGHVS and FQNEAQ. The ends lost 7 bases at V and 7 bases at J; junction bases unmatched: 6. In the authors' workflow: Estimation of nucleated cell counts relied on the amplification of reference gene primers. Libraries were prepared by immunoSEQ multiplex PCR; TCRdb keeps only in-frame clonotypes and omits some of them. For V, J and clone size, that table is used; D and trimming come from the DNA. This sample carries approximately 230,000 clones, 88% of them seen once, and the ten largest clones take about 1.3%. The TCR was taken from a man aged 80 or over with acute or convalescent COVID-19. Specimen: peripheral blood. This chain connects TRBV7-8 to TRBJ2-2, with 10 nucleotides matching TRBD1. The CDR3 spells CASNRDRGYGELFF. The DNA for the CDR3 is TGTGCCAGCAACCGGGACAGGGGATACGGGGAGCTGTTTTTT.